The source of this TCR beta chain is a study of blood T cells in healthy people across ages. Primed by a sample-barcoded 5' primer and a J-beta primer mix, a second PCR proceeded for about 7 to 11 cycles. MiXCR, applied by TCRdb to the 5' RACE reads, yields one record per CDR3 protein. Of around 850,000 distinct CDR3 sequences in the sample, 30% to 45% were seen once. On this clonotype: The antigen remains undetermined.

Trimming shortened V by 0 bases and J by 1 base, and 6 bases separated the two germline ends. The CDR3 runs 14 residues. Per the germline V gene, CDR1 is LGHDT and CDR2 is YNNKEL (reference sequence). General observations from the study: Per million T cells, TCR beta diversity dropped roughly linearly as age increased. With unsorted PBMCs, a conclusive comparison of naive versus antigen-experienced cells was not possible.

Material for sequencing was blood. This receptor was obtained from a man aged 18 to 29 in good health. J is TRBJ1-1 and V is TRBV3-1, with D uncertain. The CDR3 nucleotides are TGTGCCAGCAGCCAAGATTATGGGAACACTGAAGCTTTCTTT. It yields the protein CASSQDYGNTEAFF.